This T cell receptor beta chain derives from a study of cytomegalovirus exposure and HLA in healthy donors. Study in general: Early on, a data release was issued that held 80 million or so unique TCRs from HLA-typed donors.

Sampled while nominally healthy, donors likely had unrecorded immune exposures. This clone was counted only a few times. The antigen remains unidentified. This CDR3 is 14 amino acids long. Germline CDR1 is MNHEY and CDR2 is SVGAGI. With V trimmed by 5 bases and J by 12 bases, 10 bases remained unmatched. It was with 60 Vbeta and 13 Jbeta primers that the PCR ran. The protocol was immunoSEQ multiplex PCR, while the TCRdb copy is restricted to in-frame clones and leaves out a portion. Among around 99,000 clones listed, over 70% were seen once. Study-wide findings and caveats: Donors were assumed by presence/absence analyses to have roughly uniform sequencing depth. Several V segments, TRBV6-2 and TRBV6-3 among them, could not be told apart and were dropped.

The receptor comes from a man aged 30 to 39 in good health and CMV-seronegative. Material for sequencing was PBMCs. The chain joins TRBV6-5 to TRBJ1-5; 10 nucleotides align to TRBD1. CDR3 DNA sequence: TGTGCCAGCAGTCGGGACAGGGGCGAAGCCCTCCAGCATTTT. Translating gives CASSRDRGEALQHF.